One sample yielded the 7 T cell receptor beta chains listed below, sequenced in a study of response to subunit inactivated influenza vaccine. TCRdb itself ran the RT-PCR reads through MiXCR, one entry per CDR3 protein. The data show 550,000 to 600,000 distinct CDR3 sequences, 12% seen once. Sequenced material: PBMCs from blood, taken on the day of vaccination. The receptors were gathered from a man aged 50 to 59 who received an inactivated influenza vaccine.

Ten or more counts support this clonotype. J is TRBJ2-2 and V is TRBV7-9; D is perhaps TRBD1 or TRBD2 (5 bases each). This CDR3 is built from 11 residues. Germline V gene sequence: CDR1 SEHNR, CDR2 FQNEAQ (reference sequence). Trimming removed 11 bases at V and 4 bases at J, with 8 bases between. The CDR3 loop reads CAFGGTGELFF. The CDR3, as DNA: TGTGCCTTTGGGGGCACCGGGGAGCTGTTTTTT.

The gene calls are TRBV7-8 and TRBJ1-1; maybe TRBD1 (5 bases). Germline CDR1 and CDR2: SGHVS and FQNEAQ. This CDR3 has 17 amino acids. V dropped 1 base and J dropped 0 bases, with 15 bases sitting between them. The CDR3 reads CASSLESGGTLNTEAFF. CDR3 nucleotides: TGTGCCAGCAGCTTAGAATCAGGTGGGACCTTGAACACTGAAGCTTTCTTT.

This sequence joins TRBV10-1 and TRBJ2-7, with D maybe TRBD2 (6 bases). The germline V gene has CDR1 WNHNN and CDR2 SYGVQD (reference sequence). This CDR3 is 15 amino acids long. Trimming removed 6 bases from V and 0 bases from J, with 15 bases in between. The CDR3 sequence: CASSAGGDPSYEQYF. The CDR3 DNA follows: TGCGCCAGCAGCGCGGGCGGGGACCCCTCCTACGAGCAGTACTTC.

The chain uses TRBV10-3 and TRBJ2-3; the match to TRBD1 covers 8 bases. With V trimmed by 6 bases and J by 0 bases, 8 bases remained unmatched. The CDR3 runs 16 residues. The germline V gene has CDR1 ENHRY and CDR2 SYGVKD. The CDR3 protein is CAIRPGQAPSTDTQYF. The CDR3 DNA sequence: TGTGCCATCAGACCGGGACAGGCTCCTAGCACAGATACGCAGTATTTT.

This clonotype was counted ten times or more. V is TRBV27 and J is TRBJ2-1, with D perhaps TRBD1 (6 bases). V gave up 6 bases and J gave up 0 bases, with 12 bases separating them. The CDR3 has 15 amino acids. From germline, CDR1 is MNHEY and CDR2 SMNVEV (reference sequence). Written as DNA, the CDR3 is TGTGCCAGCAGCCCAGGGGTCAGCTCCTACAATGAGCAGTTCTTC. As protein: CASSPGVSSYNEQFF.

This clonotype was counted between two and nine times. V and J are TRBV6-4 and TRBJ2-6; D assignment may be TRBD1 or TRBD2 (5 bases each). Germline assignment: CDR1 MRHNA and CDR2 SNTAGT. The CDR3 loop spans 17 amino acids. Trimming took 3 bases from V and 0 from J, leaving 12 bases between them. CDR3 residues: CASSEGRLSSGANVLTF. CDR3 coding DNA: TGTGCCAGCAGTGAGGGACGGTTATCCTCTGGGGCCAACGTCCTGACTTTC.

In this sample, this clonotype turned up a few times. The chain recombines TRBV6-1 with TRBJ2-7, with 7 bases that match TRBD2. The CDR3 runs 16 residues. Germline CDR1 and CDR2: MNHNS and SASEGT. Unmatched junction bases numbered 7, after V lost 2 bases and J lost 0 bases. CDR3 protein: CASSEYTGGSSYEQYF. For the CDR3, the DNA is TGTGCCAGCAGTGAATATACGGGGGGAAGCTCCTACGAGCAGTACTTC.